Below, 26 T cell receptor beta chains from the same sample are listed, as sequenced in a study of blood T cells in healthy people across ages. With a J-beta primer mix and a sample-barcoded 5' primer, a second PCR ran about 6 to 11 cycles. TCRdb re-called the 5' RACE reads through MiXCR, storing one row per CDR3 protein. The table has over 600,000 distinct CDR3 sequences, about 61% seen once. What was sequenced was blood. These TCRs come from a man in his forties in good health.

The CDR3 DNA reads TGCGCCAGCAGCTTGGAGACAGGTTTGAATGAGCAGTTCTTC. It yields the protein CASSLETGLNEQFF. This rearrangement joins TRBV5-1 to TRBJ2-1, with D possibly being TRBD1 (6 bases). CDR1 SGHRS and CDR2 YFSETQ come from the germline V gene. The CDR3 consists of 14 residues. V shed 0 bases and J shed 7 bases, with 11 bases lying between them. Together with reference TRBV5-1 and TRBJ2-1, the CDR3 gives the full variable domain: KAGVTQTPRYLIKTRGQQVTLSCSPISGHRSVSWYQQTPGQGLQFLFEYFSETQRNKGNFPGRFSGRQFSNSRSEMNVSTLELGDSALYLCASSLETGLNEQFFGPGTRLTVL.

The V call is TRBV7-2, the J call TRBJ2-7; D uncertain. The germline gives CDR1 SGHTA, CDR2 FQGNSA. Trimming cost V 1 base and J 3 bases, with 7 bases left between them. There are 13 residues in the CDR3. CDR3: CASSLGVVYEQYF. In DNA, the CDR3 is TGTGCCAGCAGCTTAGGGGTAGTCTACGAGCAGTACTTC.

The chain has TRBV12-3 or TRBV12-4 and TRBJ1-2; D not resolved. The CDR3 spans 12 residues. The ends were cut back, 10 bases at V and 7 bases at J, with 16 bases in the middle. As DNA, the CDR3 is TGTGCCATCTCCGACGGAGCCCGTGGCTACACCTTC. This codes for CAISDGARGYTF.

Here the CDR3 reads CASSLHPSNNEQYF. CDR3 DNA sequence: TGTGCCAGCAGCCTTCATCCTAGCAACAATGAGCAGTACTTC. The chain couples TRBV3-1 to TRBJ2-7, with D possibly TRBD2 on 5 matching bases. CDR3 length equals 14 residues. CDR1 is LGHDT, CDR2 YNNKEL, per germline (reference sequence). The V and J ends lost 4 bases and 7 bases respectively, with 17 bases between them.

This clonotype was picked up a small number of times. The chain couples TRBV4-3 to TRBJ2-5; TRBD2 matches 16 bases. Germline lookup yields CDR1 LGHNA and CDR2 YSLEER. The length of the CDR3 is 21 residues. V was pared by 1 base and J by 2 bases, with 13 bases of the junction left unmatched. The CDR3 DNA reads TGCGCCAGCAGCCAAGGTACCCGTGGGACTAGCGGGAGGGTCCATCAAGAGACCCAGTACTTC. This codes for CASSQGTRGTSGRVHQETQYF.

This clonotype has more than one count but fewer than ten. J is TRBJ2-1 and V is TRBV7-9; D remains unclear. CDR1 is SEHNR, CDR2 FQNEAQ, per germline (reference sequence). The ends were cut back, 8 bases at V and 3 bases at J, with 5 bases in the middle. CDR3 length: 11 residues. The CDR3 coding sequence is TGTGCCAGCGGCCACTACAATGAGCAGTTCTTC. It translates to CASGHYNEQFF.

The V and J genes are TRBV14 and TRBJ2-4; 8 nucleotides line up with TRBD1. Germline V gives CDR1 SGHDN, CDR2 FVKESK. This CDR3 region has 17 residues. Trimming at V came to 0 bases and at J to 1 base, leaving 5 bases not matched to a gene. The CDR3 bases are TGTGCCAGCAGCCAAGATTGGGGGGACAGGGCCAAAAACATTCAGTACTTC. Translating gives CASSQDWGDRAKNIQYF.

J is TRBJ1-2 and V is TRBV12-3 or TRBV12-4; maybe TRBD1 (5 bases). The CDR3 consists of 13 residues. Trimming cost V 8 bases and J 5 bases, with 15 bases left between them. The CDR3 protein is CASFGTPRYGYTF. The CDR3, as DNA: TGTGCCAGCTTCGGGACCCCTCGGTATGGCTACACCTTC.

This clonotype has just a few counts. The rearrangement links TRBV7-9 to TRBJ1-5; maybe TRBD1 (6 bases). Germline CDR1 is SEHNR and CDR2 is FQNEAQ (reference sequence). Deletions cut 3 bases from V and 7 bases from J, with 10 bases between. This CDR3 spans 13 amino acids. CDR3: CASSLGTTQPQHF. The DNA for the CDR3 is TGTGCCAGCAGCTTGGGGACAACCCAGCCCCAGCATTTT.

The chain employs TRBV10-3 and TRBJ2-5; the D gene is possibly TRBD2 (6 bases). The CDR3 covers 12 residues. Germline-derived CDR1 and CDR2 are ENHRY and SYGVKD. Trimming stripped 11 bases from V and 4 bases from J, with 14 bases between. The CDR3 loop is CAVSRDLETQYF. The CDR3 DNA sequence: TGTGCCGTTTCTCGGGACTTAGAGACCCAGTACTTC.

This chain joins TRBV9 and TRBJ2-1; a possible D gene is TRBD1 (6 bases). CDR1 and CDR2 from the germline V gene are SGDLS and YYNGEE. V lost 0 bases and J lost 2, with 12 bases in between. CDR3 length: 16 residues. CDR3 DNA: TGTGCCAGCAGCGTAGTTGGGGGCAGTGCCTACAATGAGCAGTTCTTC. Translated, it gives CASSVVGGSAYNEQFF. Filled out from reference TRBV9 and TRBJ2-1, the complete variable domain reads DSGVTQTPKHLITATGQRVTLRCSPRSGDLSVYWYQQSLDQGLQFLIQYYNGEERAKGNILERFSAQQFPDLHSELNLSSLELGDSALYFCASSVVGGSAYNEQFFGPGTRLTVL.

The V gene is TRBV5-1, the J gene TRBJ1-2; no firm D call. V lost 1 base, J lost 4 bases, and 11 bases lay in between. This CDR3 is 14 amino acids long. Germline V gene data show CDR1 as SGHRS and CDR2 as YFSETQ. This CDR3 reads CASSLSTQPYGYTF. DNA for the CDR3: TGCGCCAGCAGCTTGAGTACACAGCCCTATGGCTACACCTTC.

V is TRBV7-9 and J is TRBJ2-7, with 10 bases aligning to TRBD2. Looked up from germline, CDR1 is SEHNR and CDR2 is FQNEAQ (reference sequence). The V segment lost 5 bases and the J segment 0 bases; nucleotides outside the gene matches: 4. The CDR3 extends over 15 amino acids. The DNA for the CDR3 is TGTGCCAGCAGCCCACTAGCGGGACGCTCCTACGAGCAGTACTTC. Protein: CASSPLAGRSYEQYF.

This clonotype turned up a few times. This rearrangement joins TRBV28 to TRBJ2-7, with D uncertain. The CDR3 consists of 13 residues. Trimming cost V 5 bases and J 2 bases, with 10 bases left between them. The germline gives CDR1 MDHEN, CDR2 SYDVKM. The CDR3 protein is CASSALGPYEQYF. The CDR3 DNA reads as TGTGCCAGCAGTGCCCTTGGTCCCTACGAGCAGTACTTC. The full variable domain, in which reference TRBV28 and TRBJ2-7 provide the parts outside the CDR3, is DVKVTQSSRYLVKRTGEKVFLECVQDMDHENMFWYRQDPGLGLRLIYFSYDVKMKEKGDIPEGYSVSREKKERFSLILESASTNQTSMYLCASSALGPYEQYFGPGTRLTVT.

This clonotype appeared a single time. The chain joins TRBV24-1 to TRBJ2-3; D is unresolved. In germline, CDR1 is KGHDR, CDR2 SFDVKD. This CDR3 comprises 15 residues. Trimming pared 4 bases from V and 2 bases from J, leaving 12 bases between. The CDR3 region has the DNA TGTGCCACCAGTGACCCTACTGAAATCACAGATACGCAGTATTTT. Translation: CATSDPTEITDTQYF.

The CDR3 region is CASTKDSNPETQYF. For the CDR3, the DNA is TGTGCCAGCACCAAAGACAGCAATCCAGAGACCCAGTACTTC. This chain links TRBV21-1 with TRBJ2-4. The J call may be faulty, since TRBJ2-5 better matches the DNA end. TRBV21-1 is recorded as a pseudogene. This CDR3 has 14 amino acids.

The rearrangement joins TRBV5-1 to TRBJ2-4, with 7 bases that match TRBD2. Germline CDR1 is SGHRS and CDR2 is YFSETQ. Trimming at V came to 1 base and at J to 13 bases, leaving 17 bases not matched to a gene. This CDR3 has 16 amino acids. The CDR3 nucleotides read TGCGCCAGCAGCTTGATCGGCGGGAGAACGTCCAATGAGCAGTACTTC. Translation: CASSLIGGRTSNEQYF.

The V call is TRBV25-1, the J call TRBJ2-3; 7 bases are a match to TRBD2. Germline values: CDR1 MGHDK, CDR2 SYGVNS. This CDR3 is built from 14 residues. J was trimmed by 8 bases and V by 5 bases; bases with no gene match: 10. Here the CDR3 DNA reads TGTGCCAGCAGTCAGGGAGGGGAGGTCGTTACGCAGTATTTT. Protein: CASSQGGEVVTQYF.

V gene TRBV11-3 combines with J gene TRBJ1-4, with 10 bases that match TRBD1. V was pared by 8 bases and J by 8 bases, with 2 bases of the junction left unmatched. CDR1 and CDR2 (germline): SGHNT, YENEEA. The CDR3 consists of 12 residues. The CDR3 region has the DNA TGTGCCAGCGGGACAGGGGAGGAAAAACTGTTTTTT. It codes for CASGTGEEKLFF.

Concerning this clonotype: This clone may be a read error of a much larger clone one base away. The rearrangement links TRBV6-1 to TRBJ2-1; no firm D call. The CDR3 is 12 residues long. Per the germline V gene, CDR1 is MNHNS and CDR2 is SASEGT. DNA for the CDR3: TGTGCCGGCAGTAACCGGCCCTATGAGCAGTTCTTC. Its translation: CAGSNRPYEQFF.

V is TRBV13 and J is TRBJ2-7; 7 bases line up with TRBD2. This CDR3 region has 15 residues. V lost 5 bases and J lost 0; bases outside the gene matches: 7. Germline V gene data show CDR1 as PRHDT and CDR2 as FYEKMQ (reference sequence). The CDR3 nucleotides are TGTGCCAGCAGCCAAGCGGGGCCGAGCTCCTACGAGCAGTACTTC. Its protein product is CASSQAGPSSYEQYF.

The rearrangement joins TRBV5-1 to TRBJ1-5; D uncertain. CDR3 length: 15 amino acids. Per germline, CDR1 SGHRS and CDR2 YFSETQ. V was trimmed by 4 bases and J by 4 bases, leaving 15 bases between them. CDR3 nucleotides: TGCGCCAGCAGCCCGTCTCTCGGGAGAAATCAGCCCCAGCATTTT. Translated: CASSPSLGRNQPQHF.

The DNA for the CDR3 is TGTGCCAGCAGACCGACAGGGCCCGCTAACTATGGCTACACCTTC. It yields the protein CASRPTGPANYGYTF. The chain carries TRBV6-2 or TRBV6-3 and TRBJ1-2; TRBD1 matches at 7 bases. Trimming cost V 6 bases and J 0 bases; bases outside gene matches: 7. Germline V CDR1 and CDR2: MNHEY, SVGEGT. The length of the CDR3 is 15 residues.

This clonotype was counted a few times. V usage is TRBV6-2 or TRBV6-3 and J usage is TRBJ2-7, with 8 bases that match TRBD2. CDR1 is MNHEY, CDR2 SVGEGT, per germline. The CDR3 length is 15 residues. V gave up 2 bases and J gave up 4 bases; unmatched junction bases: 7. The CDR3 loop is CASSYPGAGAYEQYF. DNA of the CDR3: TGTGCCAGCAGTTACCCGGGAGCGGGAGCTTACGAGCAGTACTTC.

V usage is TRBV19 and J usage is TRBJ1-5, with unresolved D. V was clipped by 3 bases and J by 0 bases, with 6 bases between them. This CDR3 contains 14 residues. CDR1 LNHDA and CDR2 SQIVND come from the germline V gene (reference sequence). Written as DNA, the CDR3 is TGTGCCAGTAGTATTGCAAATAGCAATCAGCCCCAGCATTTT. Its protein is CASSIANSNQPQHF.

The chain has TRBV29-1 and TRBJ2-7; 7 positions agree with TRBD2. This CDR3 comprises 14 residues. V lost 4 bases to trimming and J lost 3 bases; unmatched junction nucleotides: 9. Germline V gene lookup returns CDR1 SQVTM and CDR2 ANQGSEA. CDR3 sequence reads: CSVGSLGGSYEQYF. CDR3 bases: TGCAGCGTTGGGTCCCTAGGCGGGAGCTACGAGCAGTACTTC.